Listed below are T cell receptor beta chains from one sample, sequenced in a study of CD8 T cells in ankylosing spondylitis. TCRdb used MiXCR to reprocess the 5' RACE reads, holding one entry per CDR3 protein. The sample records 210,000 or so distinct CDR3 sequences, 8% to 9% being singletons. Material for sequencing was blood, either unsorted or a sorted T cell fraction (not recorded which). The receptors originated from a female donor with ankylosing spondylitis or in good health (not recorded which). Both conserved end residues are part of each CDR3. The order of the fields is J gene, V gene, clone size, D gene, CDR3 DNA, CDR3 protein. A D gene is named only where the DNA matches it firmly. Size tells how often a clone was seen (once, few, many) or the class of an expanded clone, and some rows leave it out.

>TRBJ1-2|TRBV20-1|-|-
TGCTGTGCCAAGAACCGGGACCGCTTCTTATCTAACTATGGCTACACCTTC
CCAKNRDRFLSNYGYTF
>TRBJ2-3|TRBV15|many|TRBD2
TGTGCCACCAGCTCCGACCAACCCATAGCGGGAACAGATACGCAGTATTTT
CATSSDQPIAGTDTQYF
>TRBJ2-7|TRBV5-1|many|TRBD1
TGCGCCAGCAGCTTCTGGACAGGGGGCTCCACTACCTACGAGCAGTACTTC
CASSFWTGGSTTYEQYF
>TRBJ1-1|TRBV30|many|-
TGTGCCTGGAGTGAGGGACACGAGAACACTGAAGCTTTCTTT
CAWSEGHENTEAFF
>TRBJ2-3|TRBV7-2|many|TRBD2
TGTGCCAGCAGCGCTGGGTCACTAGCGGGAGCAGATACGCAGTATTTT
CASSAGSLAGADTQYF
>TRBJ2-3|TRBV20-1|many|TRBD2
TGCAGTGCTACCCAGGTCCGGGGGGACGGGGCAGATACGCAGTATTTT
CSATQVRGDGADTQYF
>TRBJ2-7|TRBV2|few|-
TGTGCTTTAAGGGGTCAGGCTGATCCAACCTACGAGCAGTACTTC
CALRGQADPTYEQYF
>TRBJ2-1|TRBV12-3/TRBV12-4|many|-
TGTGCCAGCAGTTTCTCGTTCGCCGACTCCTACAATGAGCAGTTCTTC
CASSFSFADSYNEQFF
>TRBJ2-3|TRBV5-6|many|-
TGTGCCAGCAGCACGGGAGCTAGCACAGATACGCAGTATTTT
CASSTGASTDTQYF
>TRBJ2-3|TRBV5-1|many|-
TGCGCCAGCAGCTTGGAGGTTGTCGGGCAAACGGATACGCAGTATTTT
CASSLEVVGQTDTQYF
>TRBJ2-1|TRBV14|many|TRBD2
TGTGCCAGCAGCCACCTGGGACTAGCGGACAATGAGCAGTTCTTC
CASSHLGLADNEQFF
>TRBJ2-1|TRBV29-1|-|-
TGCAGCGTTGAAGGAAGTCTAGCGAGAGGCTCCTACAATGAGCAGTTCTTC
CSVEGSLARGSYNEQFF
>TRBJ2-1|TRBV27|many|-
TGTGCCAGCAGTCCCGTGGACGGTGAGCAGTTCTTC
CASSPVDGEQFF
>TRBJ2-1|TRBV20-1|-|-
TGCAGTGCTAGTTTGCCCGGGAATGAGCAGTTCTTC
CSASLPGNEQFF
>TRBJ1-1|TRBV27|many|TRBD1
TGTGCCAGCAGTTTAACAGCGACAGGGGGCGCGGGGACTGAAGCTTTCTTT
CASSLTATGGAGTEAFF
>TRBJ2-3|TRBV7-9|few|TRBD2
TGTGCCAGCAGCTTTTCTAGCGGACGAGGCACAGATACGCAGTATTTT
CASSFSSGRGTDTQYF
>TRBJ2-3|TRBV7-6|-|TRBD2
TGTGCCAGCAGCCCCCCCCCCAGCGGGAGAGGAACAGATACGCAGTATTTT
CASSPPPSGRGTDTQYF
>TRBJ2-7|TRBV28|-|TRBD2
TGTGCCAGCAGTCCCGGGACTAGCGGGGTTCGCGAGCAGCACTTC
CASSPGTSGVREQHF
>TRBJ2-1|TRBV7-9|few|-
TGTGCCAGCAGCCATGAACGTCCGCTAAATGAGCAGTTCTTC
CASSHERPLNEQFF
>TRBJ2-2|TRBV7-2|many|TRBD2
TGTGCCAGCAGCTTAGTTGCACTAGCGAGCGGGGAGCTGTTTTTT
CASSLVALASGELFF
>TRBJ2-1|TRBV5-1|many|TRBD2
TGCGCCAGCAGCTCCACTAGCGAACCCTACAATGAGCAGTTCTTC
CASSSTSEPYNEQFF
>TRBJ2-7|TRBV7-9|few|TRBD1
TGTGCCAGCAGCTCAAGACCGGGACAGAGCTACGAGCAGTACTTC
CASSSRPGQSYEQYF
>TRBJ2-1|TRBV7-2|many|-
TGTGCCAGCAGCCCGGGACACCGGGGTGATGAGCAGTTCTTC
CASSPGHRGDEQFF
>TRBJ2-5|TRBV6-1|-|-
TGTGCCAGCAGTGGGGTGGGGAATCAAGAGACCCAGTACTTC
CASSGVGNQETQYF
>TRBJ2-1|TRBV5-1|many|TRBD1
TGCGCCAGCAGCTTGGTTGGGGACAGGACCTACAATGAGCAGTTCTTC
CASSLVGDRTYNEQFF
>TRBJ2-3|TRBV5-4|-|-
TGTGCCAGCAGCTTGGTAACGGTAACTAGCACAGATACGCAGTATTTT
CASSLVTVTSTDTQYF
>TRBJ2-4|TRBV29-1|many|-
TGCAGCGTTGATAAGGTGGAGGGCAAAAACATTCAGTACTTC
CSVDKVEGKNIQYF
>TRBJ1-1|TRBV6-2/TRBV6-3|many|-
TGTGCCAGCACCCTACCTATGAACACTGAAGCTTTCTTT
CASTLPMNTEAFF
>TRBJ1-4|TRBV7-8|many|-
TGTGCCAGCAGTACGAGGGTAAATGAAAAACTGTTTTTT
CASSTRVNEKLFF
>TRBJ2-1|TRBV7-9|-|-
TGTGCCAGCAGCTTGGGGACCAACAATGAGCAGTTCTTC
CASSLGTNNEQFF
>TRBJ2-3|TRBV6-1|many|TRBD2
TGTGCCAGCAGTCCCATGGGACTAGCGACAGATACGCAGTATTTT
CASSPMGLATDTQYF
>TRBJ2-2|TRBV5-1|many|-
TGCGCCAGCAGCTTGCGAAGGGAATACACCGGGGAGCTGTTTTTT
CASSLRREYTGELFF
>TRBJ1-1|TRBV7-3|many|TRBD1
TGTGCCAGCAGCTTAGACGGGACAGTTAACACTGAAGCTTTCTTT
CASSLDGTVNTEAFF
>TRBJ2-7|TRBV6-1|-|TRBD1
TGTACCAGCAGTGCAACGGGACAGTTCTACGAGCAGTACTTC
CTSSATGQFYEQYF
>TRBJ2-3|TRBV20-1|many|TRBD2
TGCAGTGCATGGACTAGCGGTAGTCGAGATACGCAGTATTTT
CSAWTSGSRDTQYF
>TRBJ2-2|TRBV5-1|many|-
TGCGCCAGCAGCTTATTATCGGCGCGGGGCCCCACCGGGGAGCTGTTTTTT
CASSLLSARGPTGELFF
>TRBJ2-2|TRBV10-3|many|-
TGTGCCAGTCAGGGACCCGCGAACACCGGGGAGCTGTTTTTT
CASQGPANTGELFF
>TRBJ2-7|TRBV28|many|-
TGTGCCAGCAGTTTATTGAAGGGGGTATCCTACGAGCAGTACTTC
CASSLLKGVSYEQYF